Below, one T cell receptor (beta chain) is given with its context. Germline V CDR1 and CDR2: MDHEN, SYDVKM. V shed 10 bases, J shed 0 bases, and the junction held 6 bases outside the gene matches. The CDR3 totals 16 residues. The data were obtained in a study of blood T cell repertoires in COVID-19. Study summary: Samples came from the United States, Italy and Spain, spanning acute and convalescent COVID-19. From T cells, B-cell-depleted T cells, or PBMCs came the material, which was cDNA or gDNA.

The protocol was immunoSEQ multiplex PCR, while the TCRdb copy is restricted to in-frame clones and leaves out a portion. The data hold 200,000 to 250,000 clones, with about 83% observed a single time. What was sequenced was peripheral blood. This rearrangement joins TRBV28 to TRBJ2-3; 14 bases agree with TRBD2. The receptor was isolated from a man at least 80 years old with acute or convalescent COVID-19. CDR3 sequence reads: CATGLAGVTSTDTQYF. The CDR3 bases are TGTGCCACGGGACTAGCGGGAGTAACTAGCACAGATACGCAGTATTTT.